This TCR beta chain came from a study of shared clonotypes between healthy human individuals. The study's findings and limits: Clonotype sharing among donors likely depends on sequencing depth.

Germline V lookup: CDR1 LGHNA, CDR2 YSLEER. The CDR3 totals 15 residues. Worth noting for this clone: Its antigen remains unidentified. An end of the junction differs from the germline gene, which may be a read error.

This was a deep-level run. Genomic DNA of every subset was divided equally among multiple immunoSEQ plates. Here immunoSEQ multiplex PCR was the method, and the copy in TCRdb shows in-frame clones only, minus some. The sample has 400,000 to 550,000 clones, roughly 78% seen once. Sample: PBMCs. This sequence was found in a woman aged 40 to 50 in good health. Some clones in this sample may be carry-over from other donors' samples. The V and J genes are TRBV4-3 and TRBJ1-4; 11 nucleotides line up with TRBD1. The CDR3 is CTSSQDRGQNEKLFF. The CDR3 region has the DNA TGCACCAGCAGCCAGGACAGGGGGCAAAATGAAAAACTGTTTTTT.